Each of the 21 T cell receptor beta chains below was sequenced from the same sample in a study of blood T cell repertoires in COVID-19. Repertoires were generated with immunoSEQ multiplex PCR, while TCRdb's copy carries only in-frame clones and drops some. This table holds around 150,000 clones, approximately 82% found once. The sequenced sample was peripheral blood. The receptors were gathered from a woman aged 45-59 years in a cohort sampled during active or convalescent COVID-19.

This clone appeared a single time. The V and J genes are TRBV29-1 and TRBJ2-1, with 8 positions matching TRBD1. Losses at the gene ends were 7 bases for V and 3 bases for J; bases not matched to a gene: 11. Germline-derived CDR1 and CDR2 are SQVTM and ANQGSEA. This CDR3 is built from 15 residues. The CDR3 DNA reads TGCAGCGCTTACTCCGGGACAGGAGTCTACAATGAGCAGTTCTTC. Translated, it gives CSAYSGTGVYNEQFF.

The CDR3 bases are TGCGCCAGCAGCTTGGGGCAAGACTATGGCTACACCTTC. Translating gives CASSLGQDYGYTF. The chain has TRBV5-1 and TRBJ1-2; D is uncertain. Looked up from germline, CDR1 is SGHRS and CDR2 is YFSETQ. Trimming cost V 0 bases and J 3 bases, with 6 bases left between them. The CDR3 extends over 13 amino acids.

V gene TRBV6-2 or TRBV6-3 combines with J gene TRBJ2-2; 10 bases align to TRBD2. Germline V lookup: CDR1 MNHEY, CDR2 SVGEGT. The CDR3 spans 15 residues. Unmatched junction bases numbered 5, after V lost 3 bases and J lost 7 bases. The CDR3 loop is CASSYLGLARGELFF. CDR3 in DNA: TGTGCCAGCAGTTATCTGGGACTAGCGCGCGGGGAGCTGTTTTTT.

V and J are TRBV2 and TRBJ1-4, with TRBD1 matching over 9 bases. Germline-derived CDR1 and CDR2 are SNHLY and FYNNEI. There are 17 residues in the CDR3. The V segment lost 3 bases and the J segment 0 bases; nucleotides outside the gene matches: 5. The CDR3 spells CASSEGQGRATNEKLFF. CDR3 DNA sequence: TGTGCCAGCAGTGAGGGACAGGGAAGAGCAACTAATGAAAAACTGTTTTTT.

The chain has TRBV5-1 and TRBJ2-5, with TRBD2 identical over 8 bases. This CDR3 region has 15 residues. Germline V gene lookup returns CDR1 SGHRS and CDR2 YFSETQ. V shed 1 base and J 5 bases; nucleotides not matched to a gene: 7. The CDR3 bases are TGCGCCAGCAGCTTGATCGCGGGGGGCCGGGAGACCCAGTACTTC. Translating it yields CASSLIAGGRETQYF.

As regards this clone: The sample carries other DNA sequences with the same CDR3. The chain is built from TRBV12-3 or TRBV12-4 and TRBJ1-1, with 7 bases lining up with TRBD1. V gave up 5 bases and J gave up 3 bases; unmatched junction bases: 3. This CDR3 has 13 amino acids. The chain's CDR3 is CASSPTGYTEAFF. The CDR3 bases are TGTGCCAGCAGTCCGACAGGGTACACTGAAGCTTTCTTT.

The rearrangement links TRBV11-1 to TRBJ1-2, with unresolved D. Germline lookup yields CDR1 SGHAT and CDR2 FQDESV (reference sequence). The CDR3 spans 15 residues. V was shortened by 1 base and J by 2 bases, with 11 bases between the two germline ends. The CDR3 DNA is TGTGCCAGCAGCTTAGTTCGAGGAAGCAACTATGGCTACACCTTC. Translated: CASSLVRGSNYGYTF.

CDR3 amino acids: CASSEPAGYNEQFF. CDR3 nucleotide sequence: TGTGCCAGCAGTGAACCCGCAGGATACAATGAGCAGTTCTTC. V usage is TRBV6-1 and J usage is TRBJ2-1, with D hard to call. Trimming pared 2 bases from V and 4 bases from J, leaving 9 bases between. CDR3 length: 14 amino acids. Germline V gives CDR1 MNHNS, CDR2 SASEGT.

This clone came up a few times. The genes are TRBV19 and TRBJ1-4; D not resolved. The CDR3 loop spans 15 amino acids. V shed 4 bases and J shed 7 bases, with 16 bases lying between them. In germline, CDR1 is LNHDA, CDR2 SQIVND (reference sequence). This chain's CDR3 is CASSTLTGMSEKLFF. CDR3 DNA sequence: TGTGCCAGTAGTACCTTAACGGGGATGTCTGAAAAACTGTTTTTT.

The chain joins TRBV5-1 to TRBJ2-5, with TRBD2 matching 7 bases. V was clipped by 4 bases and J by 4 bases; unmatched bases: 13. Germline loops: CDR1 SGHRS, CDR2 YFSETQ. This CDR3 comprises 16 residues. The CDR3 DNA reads TGCGCCAGCAGCCTTCGGGGGAGCGGGGTTGCAGAGACCCAGTACTTC. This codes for CASSLRGSGVAETQYF.

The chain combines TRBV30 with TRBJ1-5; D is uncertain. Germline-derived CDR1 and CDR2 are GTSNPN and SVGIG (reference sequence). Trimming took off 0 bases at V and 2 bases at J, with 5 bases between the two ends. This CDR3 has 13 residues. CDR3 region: CAWSVRGNQPQHF. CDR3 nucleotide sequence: TGTGCCTGGAGTGTGAGGGGCAATCAGCCCCAGCATTTT.

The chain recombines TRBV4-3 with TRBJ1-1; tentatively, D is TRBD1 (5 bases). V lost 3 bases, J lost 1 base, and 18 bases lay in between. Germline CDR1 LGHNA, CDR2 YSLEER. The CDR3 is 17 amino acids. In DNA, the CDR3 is TGCGCCAGCAGCCAGACTTGGGGGTCGGGAGGGAACACTGAAGCTTTCTTT. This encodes CASSQTWGSGGNTEAFF.

Here the CDR3 reads CASSPKTRSSYNEQFF. The CDR3 DNA follows: TGTGCCAGCAGCCCAAAGACTAGATCCTCCTACAATGAGCAGTTCTTC. The J gene is TRBJ2-1, the V gene TRBV11-1; D perhaps matches TRBD2 (6 bases). The V end was cut by 5 bases, the J end by 0 bases, with 14 bases between. In germline, CDR1 is SGHAT, CDR2 FQDESV (reference sequence). The CDR3 consists of 16 residues. The full variable domain, its missing parts supplied by reference TRBV11-1 and TRBJ2-1, is EAEVAQSPRYKITEKSQAVAFWCDPISGHATLYWYRQILGQGPELLVQFQDESVVDDSQLPKDRFSAERLKGVDSTLKIQPAELGDSAMYLCASSPKTRSSYNEQFFGPGTRLTVL.

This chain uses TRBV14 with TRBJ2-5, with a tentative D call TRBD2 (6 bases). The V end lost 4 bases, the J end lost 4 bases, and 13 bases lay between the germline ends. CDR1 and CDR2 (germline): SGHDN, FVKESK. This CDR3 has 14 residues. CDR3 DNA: TGTGCCAGCAGCCCAAAATCGACTAGAGAGACCCAGTACTTC. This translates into CASSPKSTRETQYF. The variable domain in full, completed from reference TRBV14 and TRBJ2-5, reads EAGVTQFPSHSVIEKGQTVTLRCDPISGHDNLYWYRRVMGKEIKFLLHFVKESKQDESGMPNNRFLAERTGGTYSTLKVQPAELEDSGVYFCASSPKSTRETQYFGPGTRLLVL.

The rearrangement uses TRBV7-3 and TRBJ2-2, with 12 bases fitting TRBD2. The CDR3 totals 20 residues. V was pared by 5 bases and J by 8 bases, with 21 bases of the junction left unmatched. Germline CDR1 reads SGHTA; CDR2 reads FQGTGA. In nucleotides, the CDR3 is TGTGCCAGCAGCCCCAAGGGACCAAGACTAGCGGGGGCCAAAACTGGGGAGCTGTTTTTT. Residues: CASSPKGPRLAGAKTGELFF.

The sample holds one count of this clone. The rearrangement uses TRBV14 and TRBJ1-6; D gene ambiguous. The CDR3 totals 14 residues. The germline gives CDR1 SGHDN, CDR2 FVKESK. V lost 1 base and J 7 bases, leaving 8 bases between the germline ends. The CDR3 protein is CASSQVIGNSPLHF. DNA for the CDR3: TGTGCCAGCAGCCAAGTCATCGGGAATTCACCCCTCCACTTT.

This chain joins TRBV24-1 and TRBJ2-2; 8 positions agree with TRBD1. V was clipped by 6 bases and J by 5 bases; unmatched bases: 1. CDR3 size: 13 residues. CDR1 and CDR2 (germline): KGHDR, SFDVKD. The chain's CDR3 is CATSRQGTGELFF. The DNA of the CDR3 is TGTGCCACCAGTCGACAGGGGACCGGGGAGCTGTTTTTT.

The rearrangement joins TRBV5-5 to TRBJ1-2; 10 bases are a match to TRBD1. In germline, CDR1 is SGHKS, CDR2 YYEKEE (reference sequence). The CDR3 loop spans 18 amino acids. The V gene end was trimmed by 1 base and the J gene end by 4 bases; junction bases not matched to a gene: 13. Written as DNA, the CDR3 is TGTGCCAGCAGCTTGATCGGGACAGGGGTTTGGGGAAGCTATGGCTACACCTTC. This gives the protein CASSLIGTGVWGSYGYTF.

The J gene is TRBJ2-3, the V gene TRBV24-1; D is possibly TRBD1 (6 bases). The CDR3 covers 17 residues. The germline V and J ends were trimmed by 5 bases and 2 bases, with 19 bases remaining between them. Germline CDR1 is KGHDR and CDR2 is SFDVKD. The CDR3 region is CATSGKGDRSDTDTQYF. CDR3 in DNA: TGTGCCACCAGTGGTAAAGGAGACAGGAGTGACACAGATACGCAGTATTTT.

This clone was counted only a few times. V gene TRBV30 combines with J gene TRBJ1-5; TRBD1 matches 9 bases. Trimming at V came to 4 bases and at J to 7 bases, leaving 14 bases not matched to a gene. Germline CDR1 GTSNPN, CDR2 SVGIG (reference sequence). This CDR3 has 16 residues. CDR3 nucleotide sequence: TGTGCCTGGACCCGAGGTGGGACAGGGCAGCGACAGCCCCAGCATTTT. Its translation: CAWTRGGTGQRQPQHF.

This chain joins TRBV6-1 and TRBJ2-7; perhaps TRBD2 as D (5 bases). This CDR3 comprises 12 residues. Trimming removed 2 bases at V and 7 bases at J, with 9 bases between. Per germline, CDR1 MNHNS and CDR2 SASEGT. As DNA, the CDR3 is TGTGCCAGCAGTGAACGGGGTGGGGAGCAGTACTTC. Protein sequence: CASSERGGEQYF.